This TCR beta chain emerged from a study of molecular identifiers for immune sequencing clone quantification. Libraries of bulk TCR were made by previously described methods (with listed TCR primers). TCRdb re-called the PCR reads through MiXCR, storing one row per CDR3 protein. The sample lists approximately 500,000 distinct CDR3 sequences, about 22% occurring once. Naive CD8 T cells were picked out by sorting for CD8+CD4-CCR7+CD45RA+. Sequenced input: naive CD8+ T cells from blood, with Jurkat cell RNA spiked in. Specified subset: FACS-sorted CD8+CD4-CCR7+CD45RA+ naive T cells. The clonotype was recovered from a human donor in good health. Some libraries in this study had Jurkat cell RNA spiked in.

DNA for the CDR3: TGCAGTGCTAGAGATATGTTTTTGACTGTAGGGTACAATGAGCAGTTCTTC. This translates into CSARDMFLTVGYNEQFF. The chain couples TRBV20-1 to TRBJ2-1; D is ambiguous. Trimming removed 0 bases at V and 4 bases at J, with 19 bases between. CDR3 length: 17 amino acids. CDR1 is DFQATT and CDR2 is SNEGSKA in the germline V gene (reference sequence).